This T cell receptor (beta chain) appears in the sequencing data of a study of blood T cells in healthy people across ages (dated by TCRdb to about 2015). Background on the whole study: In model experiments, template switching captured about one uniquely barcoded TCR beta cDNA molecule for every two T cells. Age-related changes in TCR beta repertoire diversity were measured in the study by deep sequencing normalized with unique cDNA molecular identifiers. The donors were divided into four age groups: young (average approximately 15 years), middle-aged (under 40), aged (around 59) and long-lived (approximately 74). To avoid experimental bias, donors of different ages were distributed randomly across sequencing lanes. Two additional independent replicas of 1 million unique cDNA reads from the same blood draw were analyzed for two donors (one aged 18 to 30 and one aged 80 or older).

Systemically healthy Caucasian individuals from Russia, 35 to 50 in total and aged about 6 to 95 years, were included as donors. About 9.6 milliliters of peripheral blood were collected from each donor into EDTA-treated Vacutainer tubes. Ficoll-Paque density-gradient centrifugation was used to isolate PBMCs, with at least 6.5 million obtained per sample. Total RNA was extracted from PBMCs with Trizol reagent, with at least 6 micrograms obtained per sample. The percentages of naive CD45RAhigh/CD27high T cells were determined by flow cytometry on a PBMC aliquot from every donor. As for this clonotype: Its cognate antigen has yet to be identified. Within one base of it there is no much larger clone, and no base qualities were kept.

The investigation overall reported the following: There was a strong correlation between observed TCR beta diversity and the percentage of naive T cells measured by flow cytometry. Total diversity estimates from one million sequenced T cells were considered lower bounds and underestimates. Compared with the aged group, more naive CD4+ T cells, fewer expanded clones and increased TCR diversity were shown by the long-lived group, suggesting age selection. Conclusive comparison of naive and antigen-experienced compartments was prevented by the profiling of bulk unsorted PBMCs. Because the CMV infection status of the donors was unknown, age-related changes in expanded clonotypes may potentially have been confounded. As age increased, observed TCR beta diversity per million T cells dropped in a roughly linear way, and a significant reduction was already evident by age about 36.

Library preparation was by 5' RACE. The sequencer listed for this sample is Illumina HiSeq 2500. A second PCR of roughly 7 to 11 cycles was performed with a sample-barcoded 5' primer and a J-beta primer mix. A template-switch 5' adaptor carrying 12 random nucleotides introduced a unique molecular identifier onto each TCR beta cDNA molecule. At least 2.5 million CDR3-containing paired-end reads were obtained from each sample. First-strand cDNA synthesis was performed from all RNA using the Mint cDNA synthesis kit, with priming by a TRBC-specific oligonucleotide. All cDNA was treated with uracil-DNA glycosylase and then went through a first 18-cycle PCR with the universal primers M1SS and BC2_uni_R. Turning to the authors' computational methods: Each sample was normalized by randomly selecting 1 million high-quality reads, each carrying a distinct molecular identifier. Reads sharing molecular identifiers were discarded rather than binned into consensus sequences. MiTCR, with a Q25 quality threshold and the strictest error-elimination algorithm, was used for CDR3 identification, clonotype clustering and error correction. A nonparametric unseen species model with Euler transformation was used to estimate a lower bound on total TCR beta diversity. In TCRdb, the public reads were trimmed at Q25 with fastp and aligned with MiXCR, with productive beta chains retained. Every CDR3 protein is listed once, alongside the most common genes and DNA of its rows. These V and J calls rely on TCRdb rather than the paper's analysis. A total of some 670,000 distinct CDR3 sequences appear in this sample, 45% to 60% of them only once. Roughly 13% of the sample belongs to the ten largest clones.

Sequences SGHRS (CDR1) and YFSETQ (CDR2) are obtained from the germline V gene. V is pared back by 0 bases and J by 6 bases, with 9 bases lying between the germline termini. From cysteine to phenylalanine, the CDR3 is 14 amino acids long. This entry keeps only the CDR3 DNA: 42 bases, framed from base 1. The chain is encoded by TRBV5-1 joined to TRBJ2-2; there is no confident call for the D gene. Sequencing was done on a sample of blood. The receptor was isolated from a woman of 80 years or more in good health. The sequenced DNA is TGCGCCAGCAGCTTGGACGGTTTGCCCGGGGAGCTGTTTTTT. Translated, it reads CASSLDGLPGELFF.